This T cell receptor beta chain was found in a study of shared clonotypes between healthy human individuals. Study observations and caveats: Researchers sampled only blood; tissue repertoires likely differ. Some clonotypes were shared by all four sorted-subset donors, while others were not shared. The non-shared ones had lower generation probabilities than the shared ones.

CDR3 length equals 13 residues. Germline CDR1 SGDLS, CDR2 YYNGEE. The ends were cut back, 0 bases at V and 7 bases at J, with 9 bases in the middle. Deep was the level used in running the assay. Each sorted subset replicate got 200 ng genomic DNA, tens of thousands of genomes. TCRdb keeps only in-frame clones here, not all; method: immunoSEQ multiplex PCR. In the table there are approximately 980,000 clones, around three quarters of which are singletons. About this clone: Its target is not known.

Specimen: memory CD4+ T cells sorted from blood. Sample subset: CD45RA-negative fraction. The sequence derives from a man aged 18 to 30 in good health. The rearrangement uses TRBV9 and TRBJ2-3; D not resolved. The CDR3 nucleotides are TGTGCCAGCAGCGTAGGGGATGCGTATACGCAGTATTTT. This encodes CASSVGDAYTQYF. The full variable domain, completed using reference TRBV9 and TRBJ2-3, is DSGVTQTPKHLITATGQRVTLRCSPRSGDLSVYWYQQSLDQGLQFLIQYYNGEERAKGNILERFSAQQFPDLHSELNLSSLELGDSALYFCASSVGDAYTQYFGPGTRLTVL.